Below, 31 T cell receptor beta chains from the same sample are listed, as sequenced in a study of cytomegalovirus exposure and HLA in healthy donors. Produced via immunoSEQ multiplex PCR; TCRdb's table is partial and in-frame only. The sample has approximately 140,000 clones; just over 85% are singletons. The sequencing sample was made of PBMCs. The receptors were sampled from a woman under 30 in good health and CMV-seropositive.

Only one count was recorded for this clone. The genes are TRBV7-8 and TRBJ2-7; 8 bases fit TRBD1. The CDR3 has 14 amino acids. Trimming cost V 5 bases and J 0 bases; bases outside gene matches: 3. Per the germline V gene, CDR1 is SGHVS and CDR2 is FQNEAQ. The CDR3, as DNA: TGTGCCAGCAGCGCCGGGACAGGCTCCTACGAGCAGTACTTC. Translating gives CASSAGTGSYEQYF. Variable domain in full (rest from reference TRBV7-8 and TRBJ2-7): GAGVSQSPRYKVAKRGQDVALRCDPISGHVSLFWYQQALGQGPEFLTYFQNEAQLDKSGLPSDRFFAERPEGSVSTLKIQRTQQEDSAVYLCASSAGTGSYEQYFGPGTRLTVT.

The chain has TRBV28 and TRBJ2-1, with a weak D call TRBD2 (6 bases). Germline loops: CDR1 MDHEN, CDR2 SYDVKM. V was pared by 2 bases and J by 10 bases, with 12 bases between. The CDR3 length is 13 residues. This chain's CDR3 is CASSLRRREEQFF. The CDR3 region has the DNA TGTGCCAGCAGTTTAAGAAGGAGGGAGGAGCAGTTCTTC.

This chain joins TRBV30 and TRBJ2-7; D remains ambiguous. This CDR3 is built from 14 residues. V lost 2 bases, J lost 3 bases, and 14 bases lay in between. Germline V CDR1 and CDR2: GTSNPN, SVGIG (reference sequence). DNA for the CDR3: TGTGCCTGGAGTCGAGGTTTAAGACTCTACGAGCAGTACTTC. Protein: CAWSRGLRLYEQYF.

The chain combines TRBV5-6 with TRBJ2-7, with a possible D match to TRBD2 (5 bases). From germline, CDR1 is SGHDT and CDR2 YYEEEE. The V end was cut by 0 bases, the J end by 3 bases, with 16 bases between. The CDR3 extends over 16 amino acids. The CDR3 here is CASSLVGSSGHYEQYF. The CDR3 DNA sequence: TGTGCCAGCAGCTTGGTGGGGTCCAGCGGCCACTACGAGCAGTACTTC.

The rearrangement joins TRBV7-8 to TRBJ2-3; 7 positions match TRBD1. The CDR3 has 19 residues. The J segment lost 0 bases and the V segment lost 3 bases, leaving 15 bases of the junction unmatched. CDR1 SGHVS and CDR2 FQNEAQ come from the germline V gene. In nucleotides, the CDR3 is TGTGCCAGCAGCTTCGCTCTCTTGGGGACAGTTATTAGCACAGATACGCAGTATTTT. This gives the protein CASSFALLGTVISTDTQYF.

This clone was counted once. The J gene is TRBJ2-1, the V gene TRBV6-6, with TRBD2 matching 9 bases. Looked up from germline, CDR1 is MNHNY and CDR2 is SVGAGI (reference sequence). This CDR3 region has 16 residues. The trim removed 7 bases at V and 3 bases at J, leaving 10 bases unmatched. CDR3 sequence reads: CASTPTLRGGYNEQFF. CDR3 nucleotide sequence: TGTGCCAGCACCCCTACCTTGCGGGGGGGCTACAATGAGCAGTTCTTC.

This clone was detected once. The V and J genes are TRBV30 and TRBJ2-2; D ambiguous. CDR3 size: 16 residues. Germline V lookup: CDR1 GTSNPN, CDR2 SVGIG (reference sequence). V gave up 2 bases and J gave up 4 bases, with 17 bases separating them. The CDR3 sequence is CAWSFTASTRTGELFF. CDR3 DNA sequence: TGTGCCTGGAGTTTCACAGCCTCAACCCGCACCGGGGAGCTGTTTTTT.

This chain links TRBV27 with TRBJ1-2; the match to TRBD1 covers 9 bases. Germline CDR1 is MNHEY and CDR2 is SMNVEV (reference sequence). V was clipped by 6 bases and J by 6 bases; unmatched bases: 8. This CDR3 region has 14 residues. The CDR3 protein is CASRLSGTGNGYTF. The DNA of the CDR3 is TGTGCCAGCAGACTCTCCGGGACAGGGAATGGCTACACCTTC.

V is TRBV30 and J is TRBJ1-2; weak D call: TRBD1 (5 bases). The V and J ends lost 0 bases and 4 bases respectively, with 6 bases between them. Per the germline V gene, CDR1 is GTSNPN and CDR2 is SVGIG (reference sequence). The CDR3 is made up of 12 amino acids. The CDR3: CAWSVQGYGYTF. The CDR3 DNA reads TGTGCCTGGAGTGTTCAGGGCTATGGCTACACCTTC.

This clone occurred a few times. At one of its ends the junction is not consistent with the germline gene, which may arise from a read error. The chain employs TRBV7-7 and TRBJ2-7, with D tentatively TRBD2 (6 bases). The germline CDR1 and CDR2 sequences are SSHAT and FNYEAQ (reference sequence). The CDR3 totals 15 residues. The CDR3 DNA sequence: TGTGCTAGCAGCCCACGAGGAGGGCTTCCCTACGAGCAGTACTTC. This translates into CASSPRGGLPYEQYF.

In its sample, this clone was seen once. This chain uses TRBV11-2 with TRBJ2-7, with TRBD2 matching over 7 bases. Losses at the gene ends were 2 bases for V and 3 bases for J; bases not matched to a gene: 13. The CDR3 loop spans 17 amino acids. Germline CDR1 reads SGHAT; CDR2 reads FQNNGV. CDR3 sequence: CASSLRALGLVGYEQYF. The CDR3 DNA is TGTGCCAGCAGCTTACGGGCCCTTGGACTAGTTGGCTACGAGCAGTACTTC. The full variable domain, its missing parts supplied by reference TRBV11-2 and TRBJ2-7, is EAGVAQSPRYKIIEKRQSVAFWCNPISGHATLYWYQQILGQGPKLLIQFQNNGVVDDSQLPKDRFSAERLKGVDSTLKIQPAKLEDSAVYLCASSLRALGLVGYEQYFGPGTRLTVT.

This sequence joins TRBV19 and TRBJ2-7; possibly TRBD1 for D (6 bases). Germline CDR1 is LNHDA and CDR2 is SQIVND (reference sequence). The germline V and J ends were trimmed by 5 bases and 3 bases, with 20 bases remaining between them. The CDR3 extends over 16 amino acids. The CDR3 region has the DNA TGTGCCAGTAGTTCACGGATTGGGGACACCCTCTACGAGCAGTACTTC. It translates to CASSSRIGDTLYEQYF.

V usage is TRBV6-1 and J usage is TRBJ2-7; D ambiguous. Per germline, CDR1 MNHNS and CDR2 SASEGT. The CDR3 extends over 12 amino acids. The V end lost 7 bases, the J end lost 1 base, and 8 bases lay between the germline ends. The DNA of the CDR3 is TGTGCCAGCAACCCACAGTCCTACGAGCAGTACTTC. This gives the protein CASNPQSYEQYF.

V and J are TRBV6-5 and TRBJ2-2, with TRBD1 matching 9 bases. The CDR3 contains 16 residues. Germline values: CDR1 MNHEY, CDR2 SVGAGI. V lost 2 bases to trimming and J lost 4 bases; unmatched junction nucleotides: 5. The chain's CDR3 is CASSYVETGGTGELFF. The CDR3 nucleotides read TGTGCCAGCAGTTACGTAGAGACAGGGGGCACCGGGGAGCTGTTTTTT.

This chain uses TRBV7-6 with TRBJ1-6, with TRBD1 matching 9 bases. Germline V lookup: CDR1 SGHVS, CDR2 FNYEAQ. V gave up 3 bases and J gave up 0 bases; unmatched junction bases: 6. The CDR3 spans 18 residues. CDR3 DNA sequence: TGTGCCAGCAGCTTGCTTGGGACAGGGAGCTCCTATAATTCACCCCTCCACTTT. This sequence encodes CASSLLGTGSSYNSPLHF.

In this sample, this clone turned up once. J is TRBJ2-7 and V is TRBV5-5; D is undetermined. This CDR3 has 13 residues. V was clipped by 3 bases and J by 0 bases, with 7 bases between them. Germline V CDR1 and CDR2: SGHKS, YYEKEE (reference sequence). Written as DNA, the CDR3 is TGTGCCAGCAGCTCGGGTCACTCCTACGAGCAGTACTTC. It codes for CASSSGHSYEQYF.

The chain links TRBV6-1 to TRBJ1-3; a possible D gene is TRBD1 (6 bases). Trimming took 2 bases from V and 4 from J, leaving 15 bases between them. Looked up from germline, CDR1 is MNHNS and CDR2 is SASEGT. The CDR3 is 16 residues long. The CDR3 here is CASSETYGGQGNTIYF. The CDR3 nucleotides are TGTGCCAGCAGTGAAACATACGGGGGGCAAGGAAACACCATATATTTT.

The chain links TRBV28 to TRBJ1-2; D is ambiguous. This CDR3 contains 15 residues. Per germline, CDR1 MDHEN and CDR2 SYDVKM. Deletions cut 2 bases from V and 8 bases from J, with 18 bases between. CDR3 protein: CASSLPLAGLKGYTF. Written as DNA, the CDR3 is TGTGCCAGCAGTTTACCCCTGGCGGGCCTGAAAGGCTACACCTTC.

This chain uses TRBV30 with TRBJ2-5, with 7 bases that match TRBD2. V was pared by 4 bases and J by 4 bases, with 12 bases of the junction left unmatched. The CDR3 has 15 residues. Germline values: CDR1 GTSNPN, CDR2 SVGIG (reference sequence). The CDR3 DNA reads as TGTGCCTGGACCGTGGGAGGGGCTTTGGGAGAGACCCAGTACTTC. This encodes CAWTVGGALGETQYF.

CDR3 amino acids: CASSLLVASGYNEQFF. The CDR3 nucleotides read TGTGCCAGCAGCTTGCTCGTGGCTAGCGGTTACAATGAGCAGTTCTTC. The genes are TRBV5-6 and TRBJ2-1; 7 nucleotides align to TRBD2. The CDR3 length is 16 residues. V lost 1 base and J lost 4; bases outside the gene matches: 8. Germline CDR1 is SGHDT and CDR2 is YYEEEE.

The chain combines TRBV15 with TRBJ2-7; D may be TRBD1 (8 bases). The CDR3 covers 14 residues. Between the trimmed V and J ends, which lost 5 bases and 4 bases, there was a span of 15 bases. Germline-derived CDR1 and CDR2 are LNHNV and YYDKDF (reference sequence). The CDR3 DNA reads as TGTGCCACCAGCGGCTACAGGGGGGGGTACGAGCAGTACTTC. It codes for CATSGYRGGYEQYF.

The genes are TRBV10-3 and TRBJ2-7, with D possibly matching TRBD1 (7 bases). CDR1 and CDR2 (germline): ENHRY, SYGVKD. Trimming removed 11 bases at V and 5 bases at J, with 16 bases between. The CDR3 is 12 residues long. The CDR3 nucleotides read TGTGCCGCACAGGGGAGGTTCGACGAGCAGTACTTC. It yields the protein CAAQGRFDEQYF.

V is TRBV6-4 and J is TRBJ2-5; the match to TRBD1 covers 7 bases. The CDR3 extends over 13 amino acids. Trimming removed 4 bases from V and 5 bases from J; junction bases left unmatched: 4. Germline values: CDR1 MRHNA, CDR2 SNTAGT. CDR3 region: CASSGNRGETQYF. The CDR3 coding sequence is TGTGCCAGCAGTGGGAACAGGGGCGAGACCCAGTACTTC.

J is TRBJ1-1 and V is TRBV28; possibly TRBD1 for D (5 bases). Germline assignment: CDR1 MDHEN and CDR2 SYDVKM. The CDR3 covers 13 residues. V was trimmed by 11 bases and J by 0 bases, leaving 13 bases between them. CDR3 nucleotide sequence: TGTGCCTCTAAAGAAGGGGTGAACACTGAAGCTTTCTTT. Translation: CASKEGVNTEAFF.

This clone was detected only once. The chain couples TRBV7-3 to TRBJ2-7, with D possibly matching TRBD1 (6 bases). Trimming removed 4 bases from V and 3 bases from J, with 13 bases in between. Per germline, CDR1 SGHTA and CDR2 FQGTGA. There are 14 residues in the CDR3. CDR3 protein: CASSSWDTHYEQYF. CDR3 nucleotides: TGTGCCAGCAGCTCGTGGGACACCCACTACGAGCAGTACTTC.

The chain links TRBV4-3 to TRBJ2-4; weak D call: TRBD1 (5 bases). Germline V gene sequence: CDR1 LGHNA, CDR2 YSLEER. The CDR3 spans 14 residues. V was cut by 0 bases and J by 4 bases, with 7 bases left in between. The CDR3 is CASSQDDSKNIQYF. The CDR3 DNA sequence: TGCGCCAGCAGCCAAGATGACAGTAAAAACATTCAGTACTTC.

V is TRBV9 and J is TRBJ1-2; 7 bases align to TRBD1. The CDR3 is 15 residues long. V gave up 4 bases and J gave up 1 base; unmatched junction bases: 7. From germline, CDR1 is SGDLS and CDR2 YYNGEE. The CDR3 region is CASSTTTGNNYGYTF. The DNA of the CDR3 is TGTGCCAGCAGCACAACGACAGGGAATAACTATGGCTACACCTTC.

This chain joins TRBV15 and TRBJ2-1, with D possibly being TRBD2 (5 bases). Germline lookup yields CDR1 LNHNV and CDR2 YYDKDF (reference sequence). The CDR3 contains 12 residues. V was trimmed by 3 bases and J by 10 bases, leaving 10 bases between them. CDR3 sequence reads: CATSSVRREQFF. DNA of the CDR3: TGTGCCACCAGCAGTGTTCGGAGGGAGCAGTTCTTC.

The genes are TRBV6-5 and TRBJ1-5; 9 nucleotides agree with TRBD1. CDR1 is MNHEY, CDR2 SVGAGI, per germline. V was clipped by 2 bases and J by 8 bases; unmatched bases: 1. CDR3 length: 13 residues. CDR3 nucleotides: TGTGCCAGCAGTTACCGGGACAGGGAGCCCCAGCATTTT. It codes for CASSYRDREPQHF.

V is TRBV30 and J is TRBJ1-2, with 10 bases that match TRBD1. The germline gives CDR1 GTSNPN, CDR2 SVGIG (reference sequence). The CDR3 covers 13 residues. V shed 3 bases and J 4 bases; nucleotides not matched to a gene: 2. The CDR3 loop is CAWSGDRGYGYTF. Here the CDR3 DNA reads TGTGCCTGGAGCGGGGACAGGGGCTATGGCTACACCTTC.

The rearrangement links TRBV4-1 to TRBJ2-7, with D perhaps TRBD1 (6 bases). The CDR3 totals 15 residues. Germline V gives CDR1 MGHRA, CDR2 YSYEKL. V lost 3 bases and J lost 2, with 14 bases in between. CDR3 residues: CASSHSDRKAYEQYF. The CDR3 nucleotides read TGCGCCAGCAGCCACTCCGACAGGAAGGCCTACGAGCAGTACTTC.